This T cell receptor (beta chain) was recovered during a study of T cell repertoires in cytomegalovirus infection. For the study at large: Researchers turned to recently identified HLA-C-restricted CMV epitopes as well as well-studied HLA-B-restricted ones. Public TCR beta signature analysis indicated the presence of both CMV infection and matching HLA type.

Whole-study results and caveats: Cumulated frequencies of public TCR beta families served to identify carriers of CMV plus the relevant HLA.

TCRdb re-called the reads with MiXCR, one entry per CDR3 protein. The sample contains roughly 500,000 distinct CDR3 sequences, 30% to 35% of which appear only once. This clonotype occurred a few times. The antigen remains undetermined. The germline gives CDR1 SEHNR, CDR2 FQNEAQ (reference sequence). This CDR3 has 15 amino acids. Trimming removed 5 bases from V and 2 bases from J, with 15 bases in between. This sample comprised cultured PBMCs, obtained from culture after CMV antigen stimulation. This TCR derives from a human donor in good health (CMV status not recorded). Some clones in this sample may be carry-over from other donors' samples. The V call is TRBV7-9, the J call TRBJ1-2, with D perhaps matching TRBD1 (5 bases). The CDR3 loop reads CASSVSGTGNYGYTF. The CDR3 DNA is TGTGCCAGCAGCGTTTCCGGGACTGGAAACTATGGCTACACCTTC.